This entry lists 11 T cell receptor beta chains sequenced from one sample in a study of T cells of healthy individuals. MiXCR was run by TCRdb on the 5' RACE reads, yielding one entry per CDR3 protein. Of 90,000 to 100,000 distinct CDR3 sequences in the sample, 15% to 20% were seen once. The receptors stem from a human donor in good health.

This clonotype was observed a single time. The V and J genes are TRBV11-2 and TRBJ2-1; tentatively, D is TRBD2 (6 bases). CDR1 is SGHAT and CDR2 is FQNNGV in the germline V gene. CDR3 length: 16 residues. The V gene lost 2 bases and the J gene lost 9 bases, with 20 bases spanning the gap. This CDR3 reads CASSLRLGTVAPEQFF. The CDR3 nucleotides read TGTGCCAGCAGCTTAAGGTTGGGGACTGTGGCACCTGAGCAGTTCTTC.

This clonotype was seen more than once but under ten times. The chain recombines TRBV5-8 with TRBJ2-3, with TRBD2 matching 8 bases. This CDR3 region has 15 residues. With 3 bases clipped from V and 3 bases from J, the junction kept 6 bases outside the gene matches. Germline assignment: CDR1 SGHTS and CDR2 YDEGEE. The CDR3, as DNA: TGTGCCAGCAGCTGGAGCGGGAGAAGGACAGATACGCAGTATTTT. This encodes CASSWSGRRTDTQYF.

This clonotype has just a few counts. The chain joins TRBV6-1 to TRBJ2-2; D not resolved. From germline, CDR1 is MNHNS and CDR2 SASEGT. CDR3 length equals 13 residues. The V and J ends lost 3 bases and 3 bases respectively, with 5 bases between them. The CDR3 nucleotides are TGTGCCAGCAGTGATGGGGACACCGGGGAGCTGTTTTTT. The encoded protein is CASSDGDTGELFF.

The chain joins TRBV28 to TRBJ2-5, with 7 bases matching TRBD1. Germline lookup yields CDR1 MDHEN and CDR2 SYDVKM. J was trimmed by 3 bases and V by 6 bases; bases with no gene match: 7. CDR3 length: 14 residues. The CDR3 sequence is CASSTTGLEETQYF. CDR3 sequence (DNA): TGTGCCAGCAGCACGACAGGGCTCGAAGAGACCCAGTACTTC.

The sample holds many counts of this clonotype. The chain has TRBV29-1 and TRBJ1-2; D is unclear. The length of the CDR3 is 13 residues. V was trimmed by 5 bases and J by 3 bases, leaving 13 bases between them. Germline V lookup: CDR1 SQVTM, CDR2 ANQGSEA. CDR3 in amino acids: CSVKTNADYGYTF. The DNA for the CDR3 is TGCAGCGTTAAGACAAACGCTGACTATGGCTACACCTTC.

This clonotype was seen at least ten times. The V gene is TRBV5-1, the J gene TRBJ2-5, with TRBD2 as a possible D gene (6 bases). Trimming stripped 4 bases from V and 2 bases from J, with 12 bases between. Germline-derived CDR1 and CDR2 are SGHRS and YFSETQ. There are 14 residues in the CDR3. The CDR3 DNA is TGCGCCAGCAGCAGGCCGGGGGTTCAAGAGACCCAGTACTTC. This encodes CASSRPGVQETQYF.

In its sample, this clonotype was seen a few times. CDR3 protein: CASSYSTVMNTEAFF. In DNA form, the CDR3 reads TGTGCCAGCAGTTACTCTACAGTCATGAACACTGAAGCTTTCTTT. The V call is TRBV6-6, the J call TRBJ1-1; D ambiguous. CDR1 and CDR2 (germline): MNHNY, SVGAGI (reference sequence). The CDR3 covers 15 residues. Trimming shortened V by 0 bases and J by 0 bases, and 8 bases separated the two germline ends.

The chain joins TRBV20-1 to TRBJ1-6; D unclear. CDR1 and CDR2 from the germline V gene are DFQATT and SNEGSKA (reference sequence). This CDR3 is 12 amino acids long. V lost 7 bases to trimming and J lost 13 bases, with 17 bases between them. CDR3 sequence reads: CSVSGSQSPLHF. The CDR3 DNA sequence: TGCAGTGTTTCGGGGTCCCAATCGCCCCTCCACTTT.

The chain employs TRBV6-5 and TRBJ2-5; 7 bases agree with TRBD2. Germline CDR1 is MNHEY and CDR2 is SVGAGI. After removal of 4 bases from V and 4 bases from J, the junction contained 3 bases not matched to a gene. The CDR3 covers 13 residues. CDR3 amino acids: CASSWRGLETQYF. The CDR3, as DNA: TGTGCCAGCAGTTGGCGGGGGTTAGAGACCCAGTACTTC.

This clonotype has a handful of counts. The chain joins TRBV6-5 to TRBJ1-2; D unresolved. There are 12 residues in the CDR3. CDR1 and CDR2 from the germline V gene are MNHEY and SVGAGI. V was trimmed by 1 base and J by 11 bases, leaving 11 bases between them. CDR3 amino acids: CASSYWVIGYTF. Here the CDR3 DNA reads TGTGCCAGCAGTTACTGGGTGATTGGGTACACCTTC.

This clonotype was observed many times. This chain connects TRBV5-8 to TRBJ1-4, with TRBD1 as a possible D gene (6 bases). This CDR3 is built from 15 residues. The V end was cut by 3 bases, the J end by 2 bases, with 11 bases between. CDR1 and CDR2 (germline): SGHTS, YDEGEE. CDR3 loop: CASSSQGWTNEKLFF. The CDR3 coding sequence is TGTGCCAGCAGCTCACAGGGATGGACTAATGAAAAACTGTTTTTT.